This TCR beta chain was identified in a study of identical twins. Overall study results and limits: Beta out-of-frame sequences showed weaker excess twin sharing. Analyses based on zero insertions could be partly confounded by invariant MAIT and iNKT cells.

This clonotype was observed a few times. Its specificity is not known. CDR3 size: 15 residues. With V trimmed by 0 bases and J by 9 bases, 3 bases remained unmatched. CDR1 SGHRS and CDR2 YFSETQ come from the germline V gene. Each cDNA held unique molecular identifiers, and template switching gave it a universal primer site. TCRdb used MiXCR to reprocess the 5' RACE reads, holding one entry per CDR3 protein. This table holds 150,000 or so distinct CDR3 sequences, approximately 3.5% found once. This sequence was found in a man between 18 and 35 years old in good health. Source material: memory T cells sorted from blood. The chain uses TRBV5-1 and TRBJ2-2; 12 bases are shared with TRBD1. Here the CDR3 reads CASSLEGQGARELFF. The CDR3 DNA is TGCGCCAGCAGCTTGGAGGGACAGGGGGCGAGGGAGCTGTTTTTT.